These 24 T cell receptor beta chains came from one sample sequenced in a study of naive and memory T cell subsets. The beta constant-region primer was an equimolar mix of two oligonucleotides covering TRBC1 and TRBC2. TCRdb fed the UMI-ligation and nested PCR reads into MiXCR, producing one record per CDR3 protein. This sample has 84,000 or so distinct CDR3 sequences; roughly 7% occur once, and the top ten carry 1.6%. Material for sequencing was central memory CD4+ T cells from blood. These receptors originate from a human donor in good health.

This clonotype has at least ten counts. This chain joins TRBV29-1 and TRBJ1-5; D remains ambiguous. V lost 6 bases and J 6 bases, leaving 18 bases between the germline ends. The CDR3 sequence is 14 residues long. Germline lookup yields CDR1 SQVTM and CDR2 ANQGSEA. CDR3: CSVALDGGSQPQHF. CDR3 bases: TGCAGCGTCGCCTTGGACGGAGGGAGTCAGCCCCAGCATTTT. Full variable domain (rest looked up from reference TRBV29-1 and TRBJ1-5): SAVISQKPSRDICQRGTSLTIQCQVDSQVTMMFWYRQQPGQSLTLIATANQGSEATYESGFVIDKFPISRPNLTFSTLTVSNMSPEDSSIYLCSVALDGGSQPQHFGDGTRLSIL.

This clonotype was counted at least ten times. The chain employs TRBV7-9 and TRBJ2-5; D not certain. The CDR3 length is 16 residues. CDR1 is SEHNR, CDR2 FQNEAQ, per germline (reference sequence). Trimming left V 5 bases short and J 4 bases short, with 20 bases between. Here the CDR3 DNA reads TGTGCCAGCAGCCTACCTACGGAATGGGTTGGAGAGACCCAGTACTTC. Translation: CASSLPTEWVGETQYF.

This clonotype was counted many times. This chain uses TRBV18 with TRBJ2-7, with 8 bases that match TRBD1. The germline V gene encodes CDR1 KGHSH and CDR2 LQKENI. Trimming at V came to 8 bases and at J to 4 bases, leaving 13 bases not matched to a gene. This CDR3 region has 15 residues. CDR3 loop: CASTPDRAKLYEQYF. CDR3 nucleotide sequence: TGTGCCAGCACCCCGGACAGGGCAAAACTATACGAGCAGTACTTC.

About this clonotype itself: Germline is not matched at one junction end, which may reflect a read error. This chain uses TRBV2 with TRBJ2-1; TRBD2 aligns across 7 bases. The germline V gene has CDR1 SNHLY and CDR2 FYNNEI. The CDR3 consists of 12 residues. The CDR3 region is CASRSGREERFF. In DNA, the CDR3 is TGTGCCAGCAGATCGGGGAGGGAGGAGCGGTTCTTC.

The rearrangement links TRBV7-9 to TRBJ2-7; 11 positions agree with TRBD2. CDR1 SEHNR and CDR2 FQNEAQ come from the germline V gene (reference sequence). Trimming at V came to 4 bases and at J to 6 bases, leaving 8 bases not matched to a gene. The CDR3 consists of 15 residues. CDR3 loop: CASSSGTSGRREQYF. CDR3 sequence (DNA): TGTGCCAGCAGCTCTGGGACTAGCGGCAGGCGCGAGCAGTACTTC. The variable domain in full, with the rest retrieved from reference TRBV7-9 and TRBJ2-7, is DTGVSQNPRHKITKRGQNVTFRCDPISEHNRLYWYRQTLGQGPEFLTYFQNEAQLEKSRLLSDRFSAERPKGSFSTLEIQRTEQGDSAMYLCASSSGTSGRREQYFGPGTRLTVT.

This clonotype was detected a few times. The chain links TRBV18 to TRBJ1-4, with a possible D match to TRBD1 (5 bases). Germline assignment: CDR1 KGHSH and CDR2 LQKENI. This CDR3 has 13 amino acids. Trimming cost V 2 bases and J 7 bases, with 8 bases left between them. CDR3 sequence: CASSPGGREKLFF. CDR3 bases: TGTGCCAGCTCACCAGGGGGTCGTGAAAAACTGTTTTTT.

This clonotype was seen a single time. The chain joins TRBV2 to TRBJ1-4; D gene uncertain. The V gene's germline CDR1 is SNHLY and CDR2 FYNNEI. The V gene lost 6 bases and the J gene lost 8 bases, with 22 bases spanning the gap. CDR3 length: 16 amino acids. CDR3 region: CASRDSRPAGTEKLFF. CDR3 nucleotide sequence: TGTGCCAGCAGAGACTCCCGACCCGCCGGAACAGAAAAACTGTTTTTT.

In the case of this clonotype: A read error may be the cause here, since a much bigger clone is one base away. V gene TRBV7-9 combines with J gene TRBJ1-6; maybe TRBD1 (6 bases). Germline CDR1 reads SEHNR; CDR2 reads FQNEAQ (reference sequence). CDR3 length: 15 amino acids. Written as DNA, the CDR3 is TGTGCCAGCAGCTTTGTAGGGGGGCGGAATTCACCCCTCAACTTT. Residues: CASSFVGGRNSPLNF. Complete variable domain (other parts from reference TRBV7-9 and TRBJ1-6): DTGVSQNPRHKITKRGQNVTFRCDPISEHNRLYWYRQTLGQGPEFLTYFQNEAQLEKSRLLSDRFSAERPKGSFSTLEIQRTEQGDSAMYLCASSFVGGRNSPLNFGNGTRLTVT.

This clonotype was observed a handful of times. The gene calls are TRBV28 and TRBJ2-7; TRBD2 matches 7 bases. V lost 6 bases to trimming and J lost 3 bases; unmatched junction nucleotides: 14. Germline V CDR1 and CDR2: MDHEN, SYDVKM. The CDR3 sequence is 16 residues long. The CDR3 reads CASSLRGTGGGYEQYF. In nucleotides, the CDR3 is TGTGCCAGCAGCCTCCGGGGAACGGGCGGGGGCTACGAGCAGTACTTC.

Turning to this clonotype: This may arise from a read error, as a much more abundant clone is one base away. The rearrangement links TRBV4-3 to TRBJ1-2; 7 bases fit TRBD1. Germline CDR1 and CDR2: LGHNA and YSLEER. There are 15 residues in the CDR3. V lost 0 bases, J lost 4 bases, and 5 bases stayed unmatched. The CDR3 DNA reads TGCGCCAGCAGCCAAGATTCCAGGGGGTTCTATGGCTACACCTTC. Amino acids: CASSQDSRGFYGYTF.

The V call is TRBV20-1, the J call TRBJ2-3; TRBD2 matches at 7 bases. CDR3 length equals 15 residues. The germline V gene has CDR1 DFQATT and CDR2 SNEGSKA (reference sequence). The junction had 12 bases not matched to a gene; V was cut back by 6 bases and J by 3 bases. The CDR3 DNA sequence: TGCAGTGCCGTTCAGGCGGGAGACGGGACAGATACGCAGTATTTT. It is translated as CSAVQAGDGTDTQYF.

This clonotype occurred a few times. The J gene is TRBJ2-7, the V gene TRBV28, with D hard to call. This CDR3 has 14 amino acids. V lost 5 bases and J 9 bases, leaving 20 bases between the germline ends. Germline CDR1 and CDR2: MDHEN and SYDVKM. The CDR3 DNA is TGTGCCAGCAGTCCTTTCGATCGATCGCCGGGGCAGTACTTC. Translated, it gives CASSPFDRSPGQYF.

This clonotype appeared a few times. V gene TRBV11-3 combines with J gene TRBJ2-7; D remains ambiguous. Germline values: CDR1 SGHNT, CDR2 YENEEA. V was pared by 4 bases and J by 2 bases, with 9 bases between. This CDR3 contains 13 residues. In DNA form, the CDR3 reads TGTGCCAGCAGCTCAGCGAGAACCTACGAGCAGTACTTC. It is translated as CASSSARTYEQYF.

This clonotype was counted a few times. CDR3 DNA: TGTGCCAGCAGTTTAGGGGGACCCGCTATATACAATGAGCAGTTCTTC. Amino acid sequence: CASSLGGPAIYNEQFF. This rearrangement joins TRBV27 to TRBJ2-1, with D possibly being TRBD1 or TRBD2 (5 bases each). The CDR3 is 16 amino acids. V lost 2 bases to trimming and J lost 4 bases, with 15 bases between them. Germline assignment: CDR1 MNHEY and CDR2 SMNVEV (reference sequence).

This clonotype was seen repeatedly, ten times or more. The gene calls are TRBV7-2 and TRBJ1-3; D remains unclear. The CDR3 runs to 15 residues. Germline values: CDR1 SGHTA, CDR2 FQGNSA. Between the trimmed V and J ends, which lost 4 bases and 0 bases, there was a span of 10 bases. The DNA of the CDR3 is TGTGCCAGCAGCTCGACCTTCACCTCTGGAAACACCATATATTTT. It yields the protein CASSSTFTSGNTIYF.

This clonotype was observed a handful of times. The J gene is TRBJ2-3, the V gene TRBV2; possibly TRBD2 for D (5 bases). Between the trimmed V and J ends, which lost 7 bases and 1 base, there was a span of 15 bases. The CDR3 extends over 15 amino acids. The V gene's germline CDR1 is SNHLY and CDR2 FYNNEI. DNA for the CDR3: TGTGCCAGCAAGGGAGCCGGTGCGGGCACAGATACGCAGTATTTT. This translates into CASKGAGAGTDTQYF.

This clonotype occurred many times. The rearrangement links TRBV28 to TRBJ1-5, with 7 bases matching TRBD1. The CDR3 sequence is 15 residues long. Looked up from germline, CDR1 is MDHEN and CDR2 is SYDVKM. Unmatched junction bases numbered 9, after V lost 6 bases and J lost 4 bases. CDR3 protein: CASSLTGARNQPQHF. In DNA form, the CDR3 reads TGTGCCAGCAGCTTAACAGGGGCCCGGAATCAGCCCCAGCATTTT.

This clonotype was found a few times. The rearrangement joins TRBV6-2 or TRBV6-3 to TRBJ2-3, with unresolved D. The ends were cut back, 3 bases at V and 5 bases at J, with 9 bases in the middle. The CDR3 loop spans 13 amino acids. The V gene's germline CDR1 is MNHEY and CDR2 SVGEGT. The CDR3 protein is CASSYPAKDTQYF. The CDR3 DNA reads as TGTGCCAGCAGTTATCCTGCTAAAGATACGCAGTATTTT.

In its sample, this clonotype was seen many times. As DNA, the CDR3 is TGTGCCAGCAGTTTAACAGGGACCTATGGCTACACCTTC. Encoded protein: CASSLTGTYGYTF. The V and J genes are TRBV12-3 or TRBV12-4 and TRBJ1-2; D may be TRBD1 (6 bases). The CDR3 contains 13 residues. Trimming shortened V by 2 bases and J by 4 bases, and 8 bases separated the two germline ends.

This clonotype was seen many times. The chain employs TRBV11-2 and TRBJ2-3, with a possible D match to TRBD2 (6 bases). V shed 8 bases and J shed 5 bases, with 14 bases lying between them. The V gene's germline CDR1 is SGHAT and CDR2 FQNNGV. The length of the CDR3 is 13 residues. The CDR3 region is CASGSLAVDTQYF. The CDR3 DNA is TGTGCCAGCGGCTCACTAGCAGTAGATACGCAGTATTTT.

This clonotype was found many times. The V and J genes are TRBV2 and TRBJ2-7; tentatively, D is TRBD2 (6 bases). Trimming pared 9 bases from V and 2 bases from J, leaving 17 bases between. Germline CDR1 SNHLY, CDR2 FYNNEI. The CDR3 covers 14 residues. CDR3 loop: CASPRRPGAYEQYF. The CDR3 bases are TGTGCCAGTCCCCGTCGTCCGGGGGCCTACGAGCAGTACTTC.

This clonotype was detected only once. A much larger clonotype is one base distant, so this may be a read error. For the CDR3, the DNA is TGCAGTGCTAGAGCACAAGTTAGCTATGGCTACACCTTC. It encodes CSARAQVSYGYTF. This chain links TRBV20-1 with TRBJ1-2; the D is unclear. The CDR3 loop spans 13 amino acids. Trimming removed 1 base at V and 4 bases at J, with 10 bases between. CDR1 is DFQATT, CDR2 SNEGSKA, per germline (reference sequence).

This clonotype was seen ten or more times. This chain links TRBV6-1 with TRBJ1-1; unclear D gene. The length of the CDR3 is 16 residues. With 6 bases removed from V and 3 bases from J, the gap between germline ends came to 20 bases. Germline V gives CDR1 MNHNS, CDR2 SASEGT. CDR3 bases: TGTGCCAGCAGCACTCGTCGGGGAATGACGGACACTGAAGCTTTCTTT. Amino acids: CASSTRRGMTDTEAFF.

There are a few counts of this clonotype. The chain joins TRBV20-1 to TRBJ2-1; D is unresolved. V lost 6 bases and J 10 bases, leaving 13 bases between the germline ends. Germline V CDR1 and CDR2: DFQATT, SNEGSKA (reference sequence). The CDR3 sequence is 11 residues long. The DNA for the CDR3 is TGCAGTGCCCGACTGGCCAGGGAGCAGTTCTTC. This sequence encodes CSARLAREQFF.